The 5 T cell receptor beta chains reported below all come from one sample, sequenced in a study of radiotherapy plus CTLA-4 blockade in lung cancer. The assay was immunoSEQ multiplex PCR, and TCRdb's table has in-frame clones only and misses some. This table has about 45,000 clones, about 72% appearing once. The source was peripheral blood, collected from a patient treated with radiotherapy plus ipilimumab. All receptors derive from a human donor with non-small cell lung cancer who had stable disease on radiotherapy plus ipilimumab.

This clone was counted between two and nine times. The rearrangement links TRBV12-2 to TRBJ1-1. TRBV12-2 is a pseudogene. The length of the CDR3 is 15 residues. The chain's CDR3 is CASRLGGDLRTEAFF. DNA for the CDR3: TGTGCAAGTCGCTTAGGCGGGGACCTTCGGACTGAAGCTTTCTTT.

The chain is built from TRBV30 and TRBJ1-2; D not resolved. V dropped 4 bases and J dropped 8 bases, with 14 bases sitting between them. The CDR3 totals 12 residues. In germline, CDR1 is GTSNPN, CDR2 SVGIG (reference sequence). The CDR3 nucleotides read TGTGCCTGGATGGGCTTTTCGGGGGGCTACACCTTC. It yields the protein CAWMGFSGGYTF.

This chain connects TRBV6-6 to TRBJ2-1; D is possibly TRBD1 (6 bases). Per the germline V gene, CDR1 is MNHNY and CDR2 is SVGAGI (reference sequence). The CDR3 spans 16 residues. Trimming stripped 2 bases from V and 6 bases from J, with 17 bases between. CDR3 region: CASSYPGARGSNEQFF. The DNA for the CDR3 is TGTGCCAGCAGTTACCCAGGGGCTAGGGGTTCCAATGAGCAGTTCTTC.

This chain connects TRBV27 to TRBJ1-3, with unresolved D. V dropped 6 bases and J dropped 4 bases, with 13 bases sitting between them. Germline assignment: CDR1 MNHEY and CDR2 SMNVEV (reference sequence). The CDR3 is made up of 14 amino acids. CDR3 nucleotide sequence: TGTGCCAGCAGCGCCCAACAACGAGGAAACACCATATATTTT. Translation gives CASSAQQRGNTIYF.

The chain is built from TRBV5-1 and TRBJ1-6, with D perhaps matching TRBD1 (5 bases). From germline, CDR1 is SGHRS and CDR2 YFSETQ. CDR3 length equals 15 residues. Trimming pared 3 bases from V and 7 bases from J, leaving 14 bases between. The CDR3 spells CASSWQGSQNSPLHF. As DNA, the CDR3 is TGCGCCAGCAGCTGGCAGGGTAGTCAGAATTCACCCCTCCACTTT. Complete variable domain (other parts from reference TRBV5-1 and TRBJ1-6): KAGVTQTPRYLIKTRGQQVTLSCSPISGHRSVSWYQQTPGQGLQFLFEYFSETQRNKGNFPGRFSGRQFSNSRSEMNVSTLELGDSALYLCASSWQGSQNSPLHFGNGTRLTVT.